The 17 T cell receptor beta chains reported below all come from one sample, sequenced in a study of tissue T cells after allogeneic stem cell transplantation. Some clones are missing from TCRdb's copy, which holds only in-frame ones; the method was immunoSEQ multiplex PCR. The sample consists of under 25,000 clones, approximately 72% of them appearing once. Sequences were obtained from spleen. The receptors originated from a female BALB/c mouse in good health. Strain haplotype at MHC: H2-d.

To note about this clone: Genes here carry mouse names. The read finishes 1 residue shy of the CDR3 end, and the germline J gene is used to complete it. V and J are TRBV13-2 and TRBJ1-4; D gene uncertain. V lost 1 base to trimming and J lost 0 bases, with 7 bases between them. Germline V gives CDR1 NNHNN, CDR2 SYGAGS (reference sequence). The CDR3 length is 15 residues. The DNA read from the CDR3 is TGTGCCAGCGGTGATCCCCAAATTTCCAACGAAAGATTATTT. As protein: CASGDPQISNERLF. The CDR3, in full, reads CASGDPQISNERLFF.

Concerning this clone itself: Mouse gene names and germline throughout. Coverage ceases 1 residue before the CDR3 finishes, and the germline J gene fills in the end. The gene calls are TRBV1 and TRBJ1-4; TRBD1 aligns across 9 bases. The V gene end was trimmed by 5 bases and the J gene end by 8 bases; junction bases not matched to a gene: 6. The CDR3 contains 14 residues. CDR1 and CDR2 (germline): NSQYPW, LRSPGD (reference sequence). The CDR3 bases that were read are TGCACCTGCAGTTCCCGGGACAGGGATGAAAGATTATTT. This codes for CTCSSRDRDERLF. The CDR3 in its entirety is CTCSSRDRDERLFF. The full variable domain, its missing parts supplied by reference TRBV1 and TRBJ1-4, is VTLLEQNPRWRLVPRGQAVNLRCILKNSQYPWMSWYQQDLQKQLQWLFTLRSPGDKEVKSLPGADYLATRVTDTELRLQVANMSQGRTLYCTCSSRDRDERLFFGHGTKLSVL.

In the case of this clone: Mouse gene names and germline throughout. The sequenced CDR3 bases are TGTGCCAGCAGTATAGCCGGGACAGGGGACACCTTGTAC. Translated: CASSIAGTGDTLY. The full CDR3 sequence reads CASSIAGTGDTLYF. The chain links TRBV19 to TRBJ2-4; 10 bases line up with TRBD1. The missing CDR3 end, 1 residue past where the read stops, is filled in from the germline J gene. From germline, CDR1 is FNHDT and CDR2 SITEND (reference sequence). CDR3 length: 14 residues. V lost 0 bases, J lost 7 bases, and 2 bases stayed unmatched.

This clone turned up a few times. The listed genes are named as in mouse. Read sequence stops 1 residue before the CDR3 end, and the germline J gene provides the missing end. The chain recombines TRBV1 with TRBJ2-4, with 11 bases lining up with TRBD2. This CDR3 contains 15 residues. The V gene end was trimmed by 6 bases and the J gene end by 1 base; junction bases not matched to a gene: 3. The V gene's germline CDR1 is NSQYPW and CDR2 LRSPGD (reference sequence). The covered CDR3 bases are TGCACCTGCAGGGGGACTGGGGGTCGTCAAAACACCTTGTAC. It encodes CTCRGTGGRQNTLY. The entire CDR3 sequence reads CTCRGTGGRQNTLYF.

This clone was observed a handful of times. The germline and genes are mouse ones. The read terminates 1 residue before the CDR3 end, so the remaining end is supplied by the germline J gene. This rearrangement joins TRBV13-2 to TRBJ1-4; 7 positions agree with TRBD1. This CDR3 is built from 16 residues. Trimming cost V 0 bases and J 3 bases; bases outside gene matches: 5. Germline V gives CDR1 NNHNN, CDR2 SYGAGS (reference sequence). The CDR3 reads CASGDARGRPNERLFF. The sequenced part of the CDR3 DNA is TGTGCCAGCGGTGATGCAAGGGGGCGCCCCAACGAAAGATTATTT.

As concerns this clone: The germline and genes are mouse ones. The missing CDR3 end, 1 residue past where the read stops, is filled in from the germline J gene. This sequence joins TRBV5 and TRBJ1-3; D is perhaps TRBD1 (6 bases). The CDR3 extends over 15 amino acids. CDR1 LGHNA and CDR2 YNLKQL come from the germline V gene (reference sequence). V dropped 0 bases and J dropped 2 bases, with 8 bases sitting between them. CDR3 DNA (partial): TGTGCCAGCAGCCAAGATGGGGGCGCTGGAAATACGCTCTAT. Translated: CASSQDGGAGNTLY. The whole CDR3 protein is CASSQDGGAGNTLYF.

Worth noting for this clone: Gene names follow the mouse nomenclature. The read ends 1 residue early relative to the CDR3; the germline J gene fills the gap. The chain employs TRBV16 and TRBJ2-3; D unresolved. Per germline, CDR1 SGHSA and CDR2 FRNQAP. The CDR3 has 14 residues. With 5 bases removed from V and 0 bases from J, the gap between germline ends came to 9 bases. The CDR3 loop reads CASSVTTSAETLYF. Incomplete CDR3 DNA: TGTGCAAGCAGCGTGACAACTAGTGCAGAAACGCTGTAT.

As to this clone: The gene symbols are mouse symbols. With the read ending 1 residue before the CDR3 end, the germline J gene is used to fill in that end. The V and J genes are TRBV5 and TRBJ2-7; 8 bases line up with TRBD2. Germline trimming cut 0 bases from V and 4 bases from J; bases unmatched to any gene: 2. This CDR3 is built from 14 residues. Germline CDR1 LGHNA, CDR2 YNLKQL (reference sequence). CDR3 loop: CASSQDGGVYEQYF. Partial CDR3 DNA: TGTGCCAGCAGCCAAGATGGGGGGGTGTATGAACAGTAC.

As for this clone: Each gene name is a mouse one. The CDR3 end lies 1 residue beyond the end of the read and is filled in from the germline J gene. The V call is TRBV2, the J call TRBJ1-1, with D unclear. Germline V gene lookup returns CDR1 LGHNA and CDR2 YSYQKL. The CDR3 contains 9 residues. V lost 1 base and J 11 bases, leaving 2 bases between the germline ends. CDR3 DNA (partial): TGTGCCAGCAGCCAAGGGGTCTTC. Protein: CASSQGVF. The whole CDR3 protein is CASSQGVFF.

The sample holds one count of this clone. The gene names here belong to mouse. The read terminates 1 residue before the CDR3 end, so the remaining end is supplied by the germline J gene. The J gene is TRBJ1-4, the V gene TRBV13-1; 7 bases align to TRBD1. The CDR3 has 15 residues. V lost 3 bases to trimming and J lost 2 bases; unmatched junction nucleotides: 4. Looked up from germline, CDR1 is NSHNY and CDR2 is SYGAGN. This CDR3 reads CASSVTGASNERLFF. The part of the CDR3 DNA that was read is TGTGCCAGCAGTGTCACAGGGGCCTCCAACGAAAGATTATTT.

As for this clone: Gene labels here are mouse ones. The CDR3 end is not reached by the read, which stops 1 residue before it; the germline J gene fills it in. The chain joins TRBV20 to TRBJ1-2, with D uncertain. Germline-derived CDR1 and CDR2 are GFQATS and STVNSAI. The CDR3 contains 12 residues. V was pared by 1 base and J by 1 base, with 4 bases between. CDR3 residues: CGARGGNSDYTF. The sequenced CDR3 bases are TGTGGTGCTAGGGGGGGAAACTCCGACTACACC. Variable domain in full (rest from reference TRBV20 and TRBJ1-2): GALVYQYPRRTICKSGTSMRMECQAVGFQATSVAWYRQSPQKTFELIALSTVNSAIKYEQNFTQEKFPISHPNLSFSSMTVLNAYLEDRGLYLCGARGGNSDYTFGSGTRLLVI.

About this clone: Germline and genes here are mouse. The sequence runs out 1 residue before the end of the CDR3; the remainder is reconstructed from the germline J gene. V gene TRBV13-3 combines with J gene TRBJ1-4; tentative D call: TRBD1 (5 bases). Trimming removed 0 bases at V and 4 bases at J, with 10 bases between. The CDR3 totals 15 residues. Germline V gene lookup returns CDR1 NNHDY and CDR2 SYVADS. The sequenced part of the CDR3 DNA is TGTGCCAGCAGTGATGCCCCAGGGCTCAACGAAAGATTATTT. It specifies CASSDAPGLNERLF. The whole CDR3 reads CASSDAPGLNERLFF.

About this clone itself: Germline and genes: mouse. From the germline J gene comes the end of the CDR3, since the read stops 1 residue before it. The chain uses TRBV19 and TRBJ2-1; TRBD2 matches at 8 bases. This CDR3 is built from 13 residues. Trimming at V came to 8 bases and at J to 2 bases, leaving 3 bases not matched to a gene. Germline CDR1 reads FNHDT; CDR2 reads SITEND (reference sequence). The sequenced part of the CDR3 DNA is TGTGCCAGTACTGGGGGCTACTATGCTGAGCAGTTC. It codes for CASTGGYYAEQF. From start to end, the CDR3 is CASTGGYYAEQFF. Full variable domain (outside the CDR3, taken from reference TRBV19 and TRBJ2-1): GGIITQTPKFLIGQEGQKLTLKCQQNFNHDTMYWYRQDSGKGLRLIYYSITENDLQKGDLSEGYDASREKKSSFSLTVTSAQKNEMAVFLCASTGGYYAEQFFGPGTRLTVL.

The count of this clone is one. Genes here carry mouse names. Read coverage stops 1 residue before the CDR3 terminus; the germline J gene supplies the remainder. The chain has TRBV31 and TRBJ1-4, with D uncertain. The CDR3 runs 13 residues. V was cut by 3 bases and J by 3 bases, with 8 bases left in between. Per germline, CDR1 GKSSPN and CDR2 SITVG. CDR3 in amino acids: CAWSPGTNERLFF. The DNA read from the CDR3 is TGTGCCTGGAGCCCCGGGACCAACGAAAGATTATTT.

Regarding this clone: All gene names here are mouse names. The CDR3 end falls 1 residue outside the read, so it is completed with the germline J gene. This chain connects TRBV13-1 to TRBJ2-7; 9 positions agree with TRBD2. CDR1 is NSHNY and CDR2 is SYGAGN in the germline V gene. V dropped 1 base and J dropped 7; count of bases not matched to a gene: 6. The CDR3 is 14 residues long. This CDR3 is CASSDLGGRGEQYF. CDR3 bases read: TGTGCCAGCAGTGATTTGGGGGGGCGCGGGGAACAGTAC.

Of note for this clone: Genes and germline come from the mouse. Incomplete CDR3 DNA: TGTGCCAGCAGTGGGACTGGGGGCCACTATGCTGAGCAGTTC. Translating gives CASSGTGGHYAEQF. The full-length CDR3 reads as CASSGTGGHYAEQFF. This chain connects TRBV19 to TRBJ2-1, with 11 bases identical to TRBD2. The CDR3 is cut off 1 residue early in the read; its end comes from the germline J gene. V shed 4 bases, J shed 2 bases, and the junction held 2 bases outside the gene matches. In germline, CDR1 is FNHDT, CDR2 SITEND (reference sequence). The length of the CDR3 is 15 residues.

About this clone itself: The listed genes are named as in mouse. Read coverage stops 1 residue before the CDR3 terminus; the germline J gene supplies the remainder. The gene calls are TRBV19 and TRBJ2-3; perhaps TRBD2 as D (6 bases). Germline CDR1 is FNHDT and CDR2 is SITEND (reference sequence). The V end was cut by 2 bases, the J end by 1 base, with 8 bases between. CDR3 length: 14 residues. The part of the CDR3 DNA that was read is TGTGCCAGCAGTATCCGGGGGGGTGCAGAAACGCTGTAT. Encoded protein: CASSIRGGAETLY. The full-length CDR3 reads as CASSIRGGAETLYF.